The clone carrying this T cell receptor (beta chain) was found once. CDR1 and CDR2 (germline): MNHEY, SVGAGI. The V end lost 0 bases, the J end lost 7 bases, and 12 bases lay between the germline ends. The CDR3 extends over 14 amino acids. The data derive from a study of blood T cell repertoires in COVID-19. About the research overall: The study drew acute and convalescent COVID-19 samples from the United States, Italy and Spain. Sources were T cells, B-cell-depleted T cells, or PBMCs; the material itself was cDNA or gDNA.

Under the authors' procedure: Nucleated cell counts were estimated from reference gene primer amplification. The repertoire was sequenced with immunoSEQ multiplex PCR; TCRdb's copy has only in-frame clones and lacks some. V, J and clone size are those of that table, while D and trimming were read from the DNA. The sample has approximately 90,000 clones, 80% to 90% seen once. The chain joins TRBV6-5 to TRBJ1-1; D gene unclear. This clonotype was obtained from a human donor with acute or convalescent COVID-19. The donor label of this sample is uncertain. Source material: peripheral blood. CDR3 DNA sequence: TGTGCCAGCAGTTACTCGGGAGGAGAGTTTGAAGCTTTCTTT. Its translation is CASSYSGGEFEAFF.